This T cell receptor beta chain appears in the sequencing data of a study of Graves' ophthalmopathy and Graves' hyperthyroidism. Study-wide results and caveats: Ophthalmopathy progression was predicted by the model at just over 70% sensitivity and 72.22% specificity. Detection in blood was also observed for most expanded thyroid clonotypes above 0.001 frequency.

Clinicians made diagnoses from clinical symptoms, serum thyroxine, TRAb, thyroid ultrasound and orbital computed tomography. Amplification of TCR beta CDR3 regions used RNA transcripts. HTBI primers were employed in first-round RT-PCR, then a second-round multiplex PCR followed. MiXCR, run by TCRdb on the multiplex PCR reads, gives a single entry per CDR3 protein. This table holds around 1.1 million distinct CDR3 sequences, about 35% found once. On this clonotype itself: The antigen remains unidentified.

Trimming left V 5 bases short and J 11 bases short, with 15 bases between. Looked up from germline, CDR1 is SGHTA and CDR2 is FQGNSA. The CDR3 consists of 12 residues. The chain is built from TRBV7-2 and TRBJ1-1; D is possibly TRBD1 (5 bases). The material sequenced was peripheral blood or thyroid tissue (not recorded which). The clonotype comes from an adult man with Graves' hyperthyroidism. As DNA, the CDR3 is TGTGCCAGCAGCAGAATAGCGGGACCGGCTTTCTTT. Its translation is CASSRIAGPAFF.